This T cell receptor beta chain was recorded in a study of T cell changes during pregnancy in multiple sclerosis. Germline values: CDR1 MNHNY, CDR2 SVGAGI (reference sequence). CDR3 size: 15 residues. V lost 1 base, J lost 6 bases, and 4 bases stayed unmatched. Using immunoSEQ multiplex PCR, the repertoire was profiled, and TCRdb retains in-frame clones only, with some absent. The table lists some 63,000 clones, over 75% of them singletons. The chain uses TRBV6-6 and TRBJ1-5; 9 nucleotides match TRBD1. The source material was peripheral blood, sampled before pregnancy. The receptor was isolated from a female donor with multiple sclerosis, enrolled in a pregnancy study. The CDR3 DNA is TGTGCCAGCAGTTACTATGGACAGGGGATTCAGCCCCAGCATTTT. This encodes CASSYYGQGIQPQHF.